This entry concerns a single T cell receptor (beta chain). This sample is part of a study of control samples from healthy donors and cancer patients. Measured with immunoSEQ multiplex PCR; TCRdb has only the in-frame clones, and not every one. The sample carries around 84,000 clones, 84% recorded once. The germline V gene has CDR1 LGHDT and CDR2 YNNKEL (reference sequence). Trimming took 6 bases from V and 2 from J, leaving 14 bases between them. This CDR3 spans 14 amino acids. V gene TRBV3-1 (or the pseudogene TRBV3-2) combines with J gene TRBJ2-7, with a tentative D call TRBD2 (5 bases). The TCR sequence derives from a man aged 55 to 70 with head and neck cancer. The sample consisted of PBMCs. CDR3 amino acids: CASSQRGLTYEQYF. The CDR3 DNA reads TGTGCCAGCAGTCAACGAGGGTTGACCTACGAGCAGTACTTC.